The rows below give T cell receptor beta chains drawn from one sample of a study of blood T cell repertoires in COVID-19. Clones were read by immunoSEQ multiplex PCR, and TCRdb kept only the in-frame ones, dropping some. The sample records roughly 290,000 clones, 80% to 90% being singletons. Sequenced: PBMCs or T cells enriched from blood (not recorded which). The receptors were gathered from a woman in her thirties who had recovered from COVID-19. The CDR3 runs from the conserved cysteine through the conserved F or W. The D gene is left open where the match is weak. Rows give clone size only sometimes, using once, few, many, or a class for an expanded clone.

. TRBJ1-4 TRBV5-1 . TGCGCCAGCAGCTTGGCGGGGATTAATGAAAAACTGTTTTTT CASSLAGINEKLFF
. TRBJ1-1 TRBV28 . TGTGCCAGCAGTTCAGGGAGGCTAACGATGAACACTGAAGCTTTCTTT CASSSGRLTMNTEAFF
. TRBJ2-5 TRBV6-5 . TGTGCCAGCAGTTTCCTCCCGACAGGAGGAGAGACCCAGTACTTC CASSFLPTGGETQYF
TRBD1 TRBJ1-4 TRBV6-5 once TGTGCCAGCAGCGACGGGACAGGGGGAGAAAAACTGTTTTTT CASSDGTGGEKLFF
TRBD1 TRBJ1-1 TRBV6-5 once TGTGCCAGCAGACCTGACAGGGGAGAAGCTTTCTTT CASRPDRGEAFF
TRBD2 TRBJ2-3 TRBV28 once TGTGCCAGCAGTGGACTAGCCTTCACAATCACAGATACGCAGTATTTT CASSGLAFTITDTQYF
TRBD1 TRBJ2-1 TRBV28 . TGTGCCAGCAGTTTACAGGGGGCGGCGGTAGCCAATGAGCAGTTCTTC CASSLQGAAVANEQFF
TRBD2 TRBJ2-1 TRBV14 . TGTGCCAGCAGCCAATTAGCGGGGGGCCCCTACAATGAGCAGTTCTTC CASSQLAGGPYNEQFF
TRBD2 TRBJ2-1 TRBV5-1 . TGCGCCAGCAGCTTGGAAGCGGGAGGTCGGTTGAATGAGCAGTTCTTC CASSLEAGGRLNEQFF
. TRBJ2-1 TRBV28 . TGTGCCAGCAGATCACCCGGAAAAAGGAGGGCTTACTCCTACAATGAGCAGTTCTTC CASRSPGKRRAYSYNEQFF
TRBD2 TRBJ2-1 TRBV4-2 . TGTGCCAGCAGCCAAGGGGCGGGAGGGCCTGGCAATGAGCAGTTCTTC CASSQGAGGPGNEQFF